This T cell receptor beta chain stems from a study of CD8 T cells in ankylosing spondylitis. Findings of the study overall: There was a TCR beta motif, made of eight highly homologous variants, that appeared characteristic of ankylosing spondylitis blood.

Each CDR3 protein is one row after TCRdb ran MiXCR on the 5' RACE reads. This sample has fewer than 550,000 distinct CDR3 sequences, with roughly 5.2% found just once. Germline V gives CDR1 SGHKS, CDR2 YYEKEE (reference sequence). CDR3 size: 13 residues. Trimming removed 0 bases at V and 14 bases at J, with 17 bases between. In this sample, this clonotype turned up many times. Its matching antigen is unknown. This receptor was taken from a male donor with ankylosing spondylitis. Material for sequencing was blood, either unsorted or a sorted T cell fraction (not recorded which). The V and J genes are TRBV5-5 and TRBJ1-2; possible D gene TRBD1, 5 bases. CDR3: CASSLGINRSPTF. The CDR3 DNA follows: TGTGCCAGCAGCTTGGGTATCAACAGGAGCCCAACCTTC.